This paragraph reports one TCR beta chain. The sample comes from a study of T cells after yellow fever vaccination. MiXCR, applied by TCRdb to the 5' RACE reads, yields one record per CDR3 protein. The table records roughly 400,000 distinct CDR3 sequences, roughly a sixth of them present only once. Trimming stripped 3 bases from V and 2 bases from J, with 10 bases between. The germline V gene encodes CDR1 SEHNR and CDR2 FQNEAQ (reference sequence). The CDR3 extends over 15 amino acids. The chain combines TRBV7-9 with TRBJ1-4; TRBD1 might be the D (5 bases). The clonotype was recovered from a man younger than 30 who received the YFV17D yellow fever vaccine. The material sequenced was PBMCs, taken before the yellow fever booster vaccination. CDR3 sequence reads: CASSFVRDTNEKLFF. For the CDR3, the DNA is TGTGCCAGCAGCTTCGTCAGGGACACTAATGAAAAACTGTTTTTT.